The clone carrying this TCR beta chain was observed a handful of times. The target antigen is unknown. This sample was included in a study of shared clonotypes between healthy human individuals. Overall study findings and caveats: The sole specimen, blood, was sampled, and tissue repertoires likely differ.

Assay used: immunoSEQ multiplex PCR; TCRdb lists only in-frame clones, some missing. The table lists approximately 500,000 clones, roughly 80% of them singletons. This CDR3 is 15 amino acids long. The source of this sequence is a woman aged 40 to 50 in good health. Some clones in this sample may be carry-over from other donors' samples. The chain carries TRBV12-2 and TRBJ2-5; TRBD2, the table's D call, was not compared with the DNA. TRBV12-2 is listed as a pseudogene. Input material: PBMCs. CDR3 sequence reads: CASRLRLAGGETQYF. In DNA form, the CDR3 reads TGTGCAAGTCGCCTACGACTAGCGGGAGGAGAGACCCAGTACTTC.